Shown below are 9 T cell receptor beta chains from a single sample sequenced in a study of blood T cell repertoires in COVID-19. Produced via immunoSEQ multiplex PCR; TCRdb's table is partial and in-frame only. In the table there are about 180,000 clones, 90% of which are singletons. Sequencing input: peripheral blood. The source of these receptors is a man aged 50 to 60 with acute or convalescent COVID-19.

The V gene is TRBV10-3, the J gene TRBJ2-1; weak D call: TRBD1 (6 bases). The CDR3 contains 14 residues. Germline V gene lookup returns CDR1 ENHRY and CDR2 SYGVKD. V shed 5 bases and J shed 0 bases, with 8 bases lying between them. Here the CDR3 DNA reads TGTGCCATCAGTACGGACAGCTCCTACAATGAGCAGTTCTTC. Encoded protein: CAISTDSSYNEQFF.

This rearrangement joins TRBV4-1 to TRBJ1-1; 12 nucleotides agree with TRBD1. The CDR3 extends over 17 amino acids. CDR1 MGHRA and CDR2 YSYEKL come from the germline V gene. J was trimmed by 3 bases and V by 2 bases; bases with no gene match: 7. CDR3: CASSQLVGQGADTEAFF. The CDR3 DNA reads TGCGCCAGCAGCCAATTAGTGGGACAGGGGGCGGACACTGAAGCTTTCTTT.

The chain employs TRBV15 and TRBJ2-6, with a weak D call TRBD1 (6 bases). The germline V gene encodes CDR1 LNHNV and CDR2 YYDKDF (reference sequence). Trimming shortened V by 1 base and J by 0 bases, and 13 bases separated the two germline ends. There are 18 residues in the CDR3. This CDR3 is CATSRGGLLISGANVLTF. In nucleotides, the CDR3 is TGTGCCACCAGCAGAGGGGGGCTTTTAATCTCTGGGGCCAACGTCCTGACTTTC. The whole variable domain, filled in from reference TRBV15 and TRBJ2-6, reads DAMVIQNPRYQVTQFGKPVTLSCSQTLNHNVMYWYQQKSSQAPKLLFHYYDKDFNNEADTPDNFQSRRPNTSFCFLDIRSPGLGDTAMYLCATSRGGLLISGANVLTFGAGSRLTVL.

The V call is TRBV7-8, the J call TRBJ1-1, with a weak D call TRBD1 (6 bases). The CDR3 is made up of 12 amino acids. Trimming took 5 bases from V and 9 from J, leaving 13 bases between them. Germline CDR1 reads SGHVS; CDR2 reads FQNEAQ. The CDR3 coding sequence is TGTGCCAGCAGCCCGTTCGACAGGAAAGCTTTCTTT. This sequence encodes CASSPFDRKAFF.

The gene calls are TRBV6-5 and TRBJ1-2; tentative D call: TRBD1 (5 bases). The CDR3 has 16 amino acids. Trimming cost V 0 bases and J 2 bases, with 13 bases left between them. CDR1 and CDR2 from the germline V gene are MNHEY and SVGAGI. The CDR3, as DNA: TGTGCCAGCAGTTACTCGGACAAGACTCTAAACTATGGCTACACCTTC. Protein: CASSYSDKTLNYGYTF.

This chain uses TRBV30 with TRBJ1-1; D uncertain. CDR1 and CDR2 from the germline V gene are GTSNPN and SVGIG (reference sequence). The ends were cut back, 4 bases at V and 0 bases at J, with 9 bases in the middle. The CDR3 length is 13 residues. CDR3 in DNA: TGTGCCTGGACCGTACACCTGAACACTGAAGCTTTCTTT. Translated: CAWTVHLNTEAFF.

The rearrangement uses TRBV27 and TRBJ2-2; D is possibly TRBD2 (5 bases). Germline loops: CDR1 MNHEY, CDR2 SMNVEV (reference sequence). The CDR3 is made up of 14 amino acids. The ends were cut back, 6 bases at V and 1 base at J, with 9 bases in the middle. CDR3 in amino acids: CASRYRGNTGELFF. The CDR3 DNA is TGTGCCAGCAGGTATCGGGGGAACACCGGGGAGCTGTTTTTT.

CDR3 DNA: TGTGCCAGCTCCATGTCACCCCTAATGGCTGAAGCTTTCTTT. This translates into CASSMSPLMAEAFF. The V gene is TRBV18, the J gene TRBJ1-1, with unresolved D. This CDR3 spans 14 amino acids. CDR1 is KGHSH, CDR2 LQKENI, per germline. The ends were cut back, 6 bases at V and 6 bases at J, with 17 bases in the middle.

V and J are TRBV6-2 or TRBV6-3 and TRBJ1-2; 8 bases are shared with TRBD1. The V and J ends lost 6 bases and 3 bases, in that order; junction bases with no gene match: 6. The CDR3 has 14 amino acids. Germline CDR1 is MNHEY and CDR2 is SVGEGT. CDR3 protein: CASSSTGDYYGYTF. The CDR3, as DNA: TGTGCCAGCAGCTCGACAGGGGACTACTATGGCTACACCTTC.